This entry lists 32 T cell receptor beta chains sequenced from one sample in a study of blood T cell repertoires in COVID-19. Data came from immunoSEQ multiplex PCR; TCRdb stores just in-frame clones and leaves some out. The data contain around 140,000 clones, over 75% of them singletons. The specimen sequenced was peripheral blood. Receptors originate from a man in his sixties or seventies with active COVID-19.

The chain links TRBV6-2 or TRBV6-3 to TRBJ1-5, with D possibly being TRBD1 (6 bases). Germline V gene lookup returns CDR1 MNHEY and CDR2 SVGEGT. The CDR3 runs to 17 residues. With 0 bases removed from V and 6 bases from J, the gap between germline ends came to 18 bases. As DNA, the CDR3 is TGTGCCAGCAGTTACTCGAGGGGGATGGTAGGGAGTCAGCCCCAGCATTTT. It yields the protein CASSYSRGMVGSQPQHF.

This sequence joins TRBV6-5 and TRBJ1-3, with D unresolved. Deletions cut 4 bases from V and 4 bases from J, with 8 bases between. CDR1 and CDR2 from the germline V gene are MNHEY and SVGAGI. This CDR3 is built from 13 residues. The CDR3 loop reads CASSFDGGNTIYF. In nucleotides, the CDR3 is TGTGCCAGCAGTTTCGACGGGGGAAACACCATATATTTT.

This clone was recorded once. The rearrangement links TRBV18 to TRBJ2-5; 7 positions match TRBD1. The CDR3 extends over 16 amino acids. V trimming: 2 bases; J trimming: 4 bases; junction bases outside the gene matches: 10. CDR1 and CDR2 (germline): KGHSH, LQKENI. This CDR3 is CASSPRLDRVGETQYF. In DNA form, the CDR3 reads TGTGCCAGCTCACCAAGACTTGACAGGGTGGGAGAGACCCAGTACTTC.

The chain is built from TRBV5-4 and TRBJ2-3; 14 bases match TRBD2. From germline, CDR1 is SGHNT and CDR2 YYREEE (reference sequence). Trimming removed 3 bases from V and 5 bases from J; junction bases left unmatched: 5. There are 16 residues in the CDR3. The CDR3, as DNA: TGTGCCAGCAGCTCCGGGACTAGCGGGAGTTTAGATACGCAGTATTTT. Translation: CASSSGTSGSLDTQYF.

This clone appeared a single time. The rearrangement joins TRBV28 to TRBJ2-1; 11 bases align to TRBD2. The trim removed 4 bases at V and 7 bases at J, leaving 12 bases unmatched. Germline V gene sequence: CDR1 MDHEN, CDR2 SYDVKM. The CDR3 consists of 17 residues. The CDR3 DNA reads as TGTGCCAGCAGTTCGCCGGGTGTAGCGGGAGGGCCAAATGAGCAGTTCTTC. Its protein product is CASSSPGVAGGPNEQFF.

V and J are TRBV5-1 and TRBJ1-4, with TRBD1 identical over 8 bases. Germline CDR1 SGHRS, CDR2 YFSETQ. The CDR3 loop spans 15 amino acids. The trim removed 4 bases at V and 0 bases at J, leaving 2 bases unmatched. The CDR3, as DNA: TGCGCCAGCAGCGTGACAGGGGCAACTAATGAAAAACTGTTTTTT. Its translation is CASSVTGATNEKLFF.

The chain employs TRBV18 and TRBJ2-1; D gene unclear. CDR1 and CDR2 (germline): KGHSH, LQKENI. With 6 bases removed from V and 4 bases from J, the gap between germline ends came to 19 bases. This CDR3 comprises 16 residues. The CDR3 sequence: CASSPLGLGIYNEQFF. CDR3 bases: TGTGCCAGCTCGCCGCTTGGTCTCGGTATATACAATGAGCAGTTCTTC.

The chain carries TRBV13 and TRBJ2-4; D not certain. This CDR3 spans 14 amino acids. The ends were cut back, 6 bases at V and 0 bases at J, with 9 bases in the middle. Germline CDR1 is PRHDT and CDR2 is FYEKMQ (reference sequence). The CDR3 nucleotides are TGTGCCAGCAGGAGAGCGTTAGCCAAAAACATTCAGTACTTC. This translates into CASRRALAKNIQYF.

V gene TRBV2 combines with J gene TRBJ1-5, with D maybe TRBD1 (5 bases). Trimming stripped 3 bases from V and 7 bases from J, with 13 bases between. In germline, CDR1 is SNHLY, CDR2 FYNNEI. The CDR3 spans 14 residues. Written as DNA, the CDR3 is TGTGCCAGCAGTGAGTGGCAGGGTAGCCAGCCCCAGCATTTT. Protein: CASSEWQGSQPQHF.

CDR3 DNA sequence: TGTGCCAGCAGCGAAGGACTAGCGGGAGGCACAGATACGCAGTATTTT. It yields the protein CASSEGLAGGTDTQYF. The chain is built from TRBV9 and TRBJ2-3; 13 bases are shared with TRBD2. The CDR3 runs 16 residues. The germline gives CDR1 SGDLS, CDR2 YYNGEE. J lost 1 base, V lost 3 bases, and 2 bases had no gene match.

The chain recombines TRBV24-1 with TRBJ1-6, with D possibly matching TRBD1 (6 bases). With 7 bases removed from V and 6 bases from J, the gap between germline ends came to 15 bases. Per the germline V gene, CDR1 is KGHDR and CDR2 is SFDVKD. This CDR3 has 15 residues. In nucleotides, the CDR3 is TGTGCCACCAGGTTCCAGGGGTTGGCTAATTCACCCCTCCACTTT. Translating gives CATRFQGLANSPLHF.

This clone occurred once. The rearrangement joins TRBV7-2 to TRBJ2-3; 9 nucleotides line up with TRBD1. Germline V lookup: CDR1 SGHTA, CDR2 FQGNSA. V shed 5 bases and J 6 bases; nucleotides not matched to a gene: 6. The CDR3 is 14 amino acids. In nucleotides, the CDR3 is TGTGCCAGCAGCCTACAGGGGGCGGGGGATACGCAGTATTTT. It encodes CASSLQGAGDTQYF.

The chain links TRBV7-9 to TRBJ1-6; 8 bases match TRBD1. Trimming removed 3 bases from V and 4 bases from J; junction bases left unmatched: 5. The CDR3 has 16 residues. The germline gives CDR1 SEHNR, CDR2 FQNEAQ (reference sequence). CDR3 nucleotide sequence: TGTGCCAGCAGCTTTAGAAACAGGGGGTATAATTCACCCCTCCACTTT. Its protein is CASSFRNRGYNSPLHF.

In this sample, this clone turned up a few times. The gene calls are TRBV10-3 and TRBJ1-3; the D gene is possibly TRBD1 (5 bases). The CDR3 spans 13 residues. CDR1 and CDR2 from the germline V gene are ENHRY and SYGVKD. Trimming took off 7 bases at V and 4 bases at J, with 11 bases between the two ends. CDR3 sequence: CAINQPGGNTIYF. In DNA, the CDR3 is TGTGCCATCAATCAGCCAGGGGGAAACACCATATATTTT.

V and J are TRBV27 and TRBJ2-2, with TRBD2 matching over 10 bases. Germline loops: CDR1 MNHEY, CDR2 SMNVEV (reference sequence). There are 14 residues in the CDR3. J was trimmed by 6 bases and V by 5 bases; bases with no gene match: 3. The CDR3 protein is CASSPLAGAGELFF. CDR3 DNA: TGTGCCAGCAGTCCGCTAGCGGGAGCCGGGGAGCTGTTTTTT.

The chain links TRBV5-6 to TRBJ1-1, with 8 bases lining up with TRBD1. The CDR3 runs 15 residues. Germline-derived CDR1 and CDR2 are SGHDT and YYEEEE. The junction had 5 bases not matched to a gene; V was cut back by 2 bases and J by 2 bases. CDR3 DNA: TGTGCCAGCAGCTTTGCGGACAGGGTAAACACTGAAGCTTTCTTT. Translated, it gives CASSFADRVNTEAFF.

The gene calls are TRBV9 and TRBJ2-3; 10 bases match TRBD1. The V gene's germline CDR1 is SGDLS and CDR2 YYNGEE. J gave up 2 bases and V 4 bases, and 4 bases lay outside the gene matches. The CDR3 loop spans 15 amino acids. CDR3 nucleotide sequence: TGTGCCAGCAGCCGACAGGGGGCGGCCACAGATACGCAGTATTTT. Its protein is CASSRQGAATDTQYF.

The chain has TRBV6-1 and TRBJ2-3; D possibly corresponds to TRBD2 (5 bases). The V end lost 2 bases, the J end lost 1 base, and 13 bases lay between the germline ends. This CDR3 comprises 16 residues. CDR1 is MNHNS and CDR2 is SASEGT in the germline V gene. The CDR3 DNA follows: TGTGCCAGCAGTGAAAACCTGATGAGGGGCACAGATACGCAGTATTTT. It codes for CASSENLMRGTDTQYF.

The J gene is TRBJ2-2, the V gene TRBV7-9; tentative D call: TRBD2 (6 bases). CDR1 is SEHNR and CDR2 is FQNEAQ in the germline V gene (reference sequence). CDR3 length: 15 amino acids. V was shortened by 0 bases and J by 5 bases, with 10 bases between the two germline ends. CDR3 sequence: CASSLALGGTGELFF. For the CDR3, the DNA is TGTGCCAGCAGCTTAGCTTTGGGGGGAACCGGGGAGCTGTTTTTT.

The J gene is TRBJ1-1, the V gene TRBV19; the match to TRBD1 covers 9 bases. Germline CDR1 reads LNHDA; CDR2 reads SQIVND (reference sequence). The junction had 7 bases not matched to a gene; V was cut back by 7 bases and J by 4 bases. This CDR3 is built from 14 residues. As DNA, the CDR3 is TGTGCCAGTACCCTCGGGACAGGGATCACTGAAGCTTTCTTT. Protein: CASTLGTGITEAFF.

This clone appeared once. The rearrangement joins TRBV6-6 to TRBJ2-5; D may be TRBD1 (5 bases). Per germline, CDR1 MNHNY and CDR2 SVGAGI (reference sequence). The germline V and J ends were trimmed by 7 bases and 2 bases, with 17 bases remaining between them. The CDR3 length is 15 residues. CDR3 sequence reads: CASKVGLTAQETQYF. In DNA, the CDR3 is TGTGCCAGCAAGGTTGGCTTGACAGCTCAAGAGACCCAGTACTTC.

The chain is built from TRBV25-1 and TRBJ1-1; unclear D gene. Trimming removed 8 bases at V and 0 bases at J, with 19 bases between. The CDR3 has 16 amino acids. The germline V gene has CDR1 MGHDK and CDR2 SYGVNS. The CDR3 protein is CASSEAGGFMNTEAFF. The CDR3 DNA is TGTGCCAGCTCGGAGGCCGGAGGGTTCATGAACACTGAAGCTTTCTTT.

This clone was counted once. The V gene is TRBV7-8, the J gene TRBJ1-4; TRBD1 is a possible D gene (6 bases). The germline gives CDR1 SGHVS, CDR2 FQNEAQ. The V end lost 0 bases, the J end lost 15 bases, and 11 bases lay between the germline ends. The CDR3 runs 12 residues. CDR3 in DNA: TGTGCCAGCAGCTTAGCGAACAGGGATATGTTTTTT. This codes for CASSLANRDMFF.

This chain connects TRBV5-4 to TRBJ1-1; 8 bases align to TRBD1. V shed 1 base, J shed 2 bases, and the junction held 1 base outside the gene matches. The CDR3 has 14 residues. The germline CDR1 and CDR2 sequences are SGHNT and YYREEE (reference sequence). CDR3 nucleotides: TGTGCCAGCAGCTTGACAGGGGGAAACACTGAAGCTTTCTTT. Residues: CASSLTGGNTEAFF.

This clone has a single count. This chain uses TRBV29-1 with TRBJ1-1; a weak D match, TRBD1 (6 bases). The germline CDR1 and CDR2 sequences are SQVTM and ANQGSEA. This CDR3 is built from 12 residues. The V and J ends lost 7 bases and 5 bases respectively, with 14 bases between them. CDR3: CSALTGRTEAFF. The CDR3 DNA sequence: TGCAGCGCCCTGACAGGACGGACTGAAGCTTTCTTT.

The chain employs TRBV28 and TRBJ1-4; possibly TRBD1 for D (6 bases). Germline values: CDR1 MDHEN, CDR2 SYDVKM. The CDR3 has 13 residues. Trimming cost V 6 bases and J 1 base, with 6 bases left between them. CDR3 in amino acids: CASRGGTNEKLFF. In DNA, the CDR3 is TGTGCCAGCAGAGGGGGAACTAATGAAAAACTGTTTTTT.

V gene TRBV30 combines with J gene TRBJ2-7, with 7 bases aligning to TRBD1. The CDR3 has 15 amino acids. J was trimmed by 3 bases and V by 1 base; bases with no gene match: 9. CDR1 is GTSNPN, CDR2 SVGIG, per germline (reference sequence). In nucleotides, the CDR3 is TGTGCCTGGAGTGCGGCACAGGGGAGAGGCTACGAGCAGTACTTC. This gives the protein CAWSAAQGRGYEQYF.

On this clone itself: The sample carries other DNA sequences with the same CDR3. J is TRBJ1-2 and V is TRBV2; unclear D gene. V was clipped by 3 bases and J by 2 bases, with 7 bases between them. The CDR3 loop spans 13 amino acids. The V gene's germline CDR1 is SNHLY and CDR2 FYNNEI. DNA for the CDR3: TGTGCCAGCAGTGAGGGAGGGAACTATGGCTACACCTTC. Protein sequence: CASSEGGNYGYTF. Full variable domain (outside the CDR3, taken from reference TRBV2 and TRBJ1-2): EPEVTQTPSHQVTQMGQEVILRCVPISNHLYFYWYRQILGQKVEFLVSFYNNEISEKSEIFDDQFSVERPDGSNFTLKIRSTKLEDSAMYFCASSEGGNYGYTFGSGTRLTVV.

The genes are TRBV24-1 and TRBJ2-1; 8 positions match TRBD1. CDR3 length equals 15 residues. J was trimmed by 5 bases and V by 4 bases; bases with no gene match: 6. Germline V gene data show CDR1 as KGHDR and CDR2 as SFDVKD. The CDR3 loop reads CATSEHGQGNNEQFF. CDR3 nucleotide sequence: TGTGCCACCAGTGAACACGGACAGGGCAACAATGAGCAGTTCTTC.

The chain uses TRBV29-1 and TRBJ1-2; a possible D gene is TRBD1 (5 bases). The ends were cut back, 3 bases at V and 9 bases at J, with 26 bases in the middle. CDR3 length: 16 amino acids. Germline V gene data show CDR1 as SQVTM and CDR2 as ANQGSEA. CDR3 loop: CSVEGQGQRTRASYTF. In DNA, the CDR3 is TGCAGCGTTGAGGGGCAGGGCCAACGGACCAGGGCAAGCTACACCTTC.

The gene calls are TRBV3-1 (or the pseudogene TRBV3-2) and TRBJ2-3, with 9 nucleotides matching TRBD2. Germline V gene sequence: CDR1 LGHDT, CDR2 YNNKEL (reference sequence). CDR3 length equals 15 residues. V shed 5 bases and J 1 base; nucleotides not matched to a gene: 4. CDR3 amino acids: CASSARLAGTDTQYF. The CDR3 DNA is TGTGCCAGCAGCGCACGACTAGCGGGCACAGATACGCAGTATTTT.

The chain joins TRBV6-5 to TRBJ1-4; TRBD1 agrees at 9 bases. The germline CDR1 and CDR2 sequences are MNHEY and SVGAGI. This CDR3 is built from 15 residues. Trimming took 2 bases from V and 8 from J; bases not matched to a gene: 6. The CDR3 protein is CASSYPGQGAEKLFF. CDR3 DNA sequence: TGTGCCAGCAGTTACCCGGGACAGGGAGCGGAAAAACTGTTTTTT.